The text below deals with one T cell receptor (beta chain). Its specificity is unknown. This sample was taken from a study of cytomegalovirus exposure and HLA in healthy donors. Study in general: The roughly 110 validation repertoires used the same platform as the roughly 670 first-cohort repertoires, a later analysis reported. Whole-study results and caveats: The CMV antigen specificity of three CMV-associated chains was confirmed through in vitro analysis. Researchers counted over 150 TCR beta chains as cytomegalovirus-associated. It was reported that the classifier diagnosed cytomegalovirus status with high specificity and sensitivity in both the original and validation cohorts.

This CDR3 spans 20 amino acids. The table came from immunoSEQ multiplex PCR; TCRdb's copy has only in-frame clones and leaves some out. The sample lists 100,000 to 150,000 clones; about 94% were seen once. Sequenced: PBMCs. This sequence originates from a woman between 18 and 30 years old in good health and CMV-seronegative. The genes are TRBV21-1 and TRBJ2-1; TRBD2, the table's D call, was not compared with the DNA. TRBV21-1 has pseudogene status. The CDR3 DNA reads TGTGCCAGCAGCAAAGGGGACAAGCCTAGCGGGAGGGCCGGGGGGGATGAGCAGTTCTTC. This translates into CASSKGDKPSGRAGGDEQFF.